The rows below give T cell receptor beta chains drawn from one sample of a study of CD8 T cells in Susac syndrome. TCRdb independently ran MiXCR on the immunoSEQ multiplex PCR reads; one entry per CDR3 protein. The repertoire has under 200,000 distinct CDR3 sequences, about 95% of them found once; the top ten carry about 0.15%. What was sequenced was CD8+ T cells from PBMCs. The receptors derive from a human donor with Susac syndrome. CDR3s include the opening cysteine and the closing phenylalanine or tryptophan. Fields, in order: D gene, clone size, J gene, V gene, CDR3 DNA, CDR3 protein. The D gene is left open where the match is weak. Clone size is stated in some rows and not others, as once, few, many or a class when expanded.

d_call: -; clone_size: -; j_call: TRBJ2-5; v_call: TRBV4-1; cdr3_nt: TGCGCCAGCAGCCAAGCAACTAGCCTGTACCAAGAGACCCAGTACTTC; cdr3_aa: CASSQATSLYQETQYF
d_call: -; clone_size: -; j_call: TRBJ1-2; v_call: TRBV27; cdr3_nt: TGTGCCAGCAGTCTTCTAGGTCTTGATGGCTACACCTTC; cdr3_aa: CASSLLGLDGYTF
d_call: -; clone_size: -; j_call: TRBJ1-2; v_call: TRBV7-9; cdr3_nt: TGTGCCAGCAGCCACGGGACCAACTATGGCTACACCTTC; cdr3_aa: CASSHGTNYGYTF
d_call: -; clone_size: -; j_call: TRBJ2-1; v_call: TRBV9; cdr3_nt: TGTGCCAGCAGCTCTAGCCCGATGCTAGCGAGCTCCTACAATGAGCAGTTCTTC; cdr3_aa: CASSSSPMLASSYNEQFF
d_call: TRBD2; clone_size: -; j_call: TRBJ2-3; v_call: TRBV12-3/TRBV12-4; cdr3_nt: TGTGCCAGCAGTTTAATTAGCGGGAGTCGGGATACGCAGTATTTT; cdr3_aa: CASSLISGSRDTQYF
d_call: -; clone_size: -; j_call: TRBJ2-7; v_call: TRBV20-1; cdr3_nt: TGCAGTGCTAGTTTCCCAGGGGCCTACGAGCAGTACTTC; cdr3_aa: CSASFPGAYEQYF
d_call: -; clone_size: -; j_call: TRBJ2-7; v_call: TRBV30; cdr3_nt: TGTGCCTGGAGTGTACTCAAAGGGTCCGAGCAGTACTTC; cdr3_aa: CAWSVLKGSEQYF
d_call: -; clone_size: once; j_call: TRBJ2-2; v_call: TRBV27; cdr3_nt: TGTGCCAGCAGTCTACCTAGCGGAGGGGGCACCGGGGAGCTGTTTTTT; cdr3_aa: CASSLPSGGGTGELFF
d_call: -; clone_size: -; j_call: TRBJ2-5; v_call: TRBV20-1; cdr3_nt: TGCAGTGCTAGAGAGAGAGCGAATCAAGAGACCCAGTACTTC; cdr3_aa: CSARERANQETQYF
d_call: TRBD2; clone_size: once; j_call: TRBJ2-3; v_call: TRBV6-5; cdr3_nt: TGTGCCAGCAGTTACTCGATAGGGACTAGCGGGGGGGCCGACACAGATACGCAGTATTTT; cdr3_aa: CASSYSIGTSGGADTDTQYF
d_call: -; clone_size: -; j_call: TRBJ1-1; v_call: TRBV20-1; cdr3_nt: TGCAGTGCTAGTCGGTCGGGAAAAGGGAGGAACACTGAAGCTTTCTTT; cdr3_aa: CSASRSGKGRNTEAFF
d_call: TRBD1; clone_size: -; j_call: TRBJ2-3; v_call: TRBV28; cdr3_nt: TGTGCCAGCAGTTTATTCCTGGGACAGAGCACAGATACGCAGTATTTT; cdr3_aa: CASSLFLGQSTDTQYF
d_call: -; clone_size: -; j_call: TRBJ2-7; v_call: TRBV28; cdr3_nt: TGTGCCAGCAGTCTCACGACAGCTTACGAGCAGTACTTC; cdr3_aa: CASSLTTAYEQYF
d_call: -; clone_size: -; j_call: TRBJ2-3; v_call: TRBV28; cdr3_nt: TGTGCCAGCAGTCTAGCTTTCTCATTATCAGGGGATACGCAGTATTTT; cdr3_aa: CASSLAFSLSGDTQYF
d_call: -; clone_size: -; j_call: TRBJ2-4; v_call: TRBV9; cdr3_nt: TGTGCCAGCAGCCCGAGGCCAGGGGAATCGGCCAAAAACATTCAGTACTTC; cdr3_aa: CASSPRPGESAKNIQYF